This TCR beta chain was sequenced in a study of blood T cell repertoires in COVID-19. Across the whole study: Acute and convalescent COVID-19 samples came from the United States, Italy and Spain. PBMCs, B-cell-depleted T cells, or T cells were the source of the cDNA or gDNA that made up the material.

In the source study's methods: Estimates of nucleated cell counts were drawn from the amplification of reference gene primers. TCRdb's copy holds only in-frame clones and misses some; the assay was immunoSEQ multiplex PCR. Clonal size and the V and J genes are those of that table, whereas D and trimming came from the DNA. The top ten hold around 3% of the sample, which has some 290,000 clones, around 81% seen once. CDR1 is LNHDA and CDR2 is SQIVND in the germline V gene (reference sequence). This CDR3 has 15 amino acids. The V and J ends lost 5 bases and 1 base, in that order; junction bases with no gene match: 5.

Sequencing was done on a sample of peripheral blood. The receptor comes from a woman in her sixties with active or convalescent COVID-19. The chain links TRBV19 to TRBJ1-3; 7 bases map to TRBD1. The CDR3 loop reads CASSFDRASGNTIYF. The CDR3 DNA reads TGTGCCAGTAGTTTTGACAGGGCATCTGGAAACACCATATATTTT.